Below are 18 T cell receptor beta chains sequenced from a single sample in a study of shared clonotypes between healthy human individuals. Assay: immunoSEQ multiplex PCR; the TCRdb copy retains only in-frame clones and omits some. The sample lists under 2.5 million clones; approximately 90% were seen once. Specimen: naive CD4+ T cells from PBMCs. The subset was: CD45RA+ positively selected. All receptors derive from a man younger than 35 in good health. Some clones in this sample may be carry-over from other donors' samples.

CDR3 nucleotides: TGCGCCAGTAGGACAGGGGAGAACACTGAAGCTTTCTTT. Residues: CASRTGENTEAFF. V and J are TRBV5-1 and TRBJ1-1; 9 bases line up with TRBD1. V lost 8 bases and J lost 1; bases outside the gene matches: 3. From germline, CDR1 is SGHRS and CDR2 YFSETQ. This CDR3 region has 13 residues.

V gene TRBV20-1 combines with J gene TRBJ1-1, with D hard to call. The ends were cut back, 3 bases at V and 11 bases at J, with 13 bases in the middle. Per germline, CDR1 DFQATT and CDR2 SNEGSKA (reference sequence). The CDR3 contains 11 residues. The CDR3, as DNA: TGCAGTGCTAGGCCGGGATTAGGGGCTTTCTTT. The encoded protein is CSARPGLGAFF.

The chain joins TRBV28 to TRBJ1-2; 8 bases match TRBD1. Germline V CDR1 and CDR2: MDHEN, SYDVKM. V trimming: 9 bases; J trimming: 3 bases; junction bases outside the gene matches: 6. The CDR3 consists of 13 residues. The CDR3 coding sequence is TGTGCCAGTTCCAGGGGGCCCGACTATGGCTACACCTTC. Translation gives CASSRGPDYGYTF.

This clone has just one count. This same CDR3 is encoded by further DNA sequences in the sample. The V and J genes are TRBV20-1 and TRBJ1-1, with D unresolved. Germline V gene lookup returns CDR1 DFQATT and CDR2 SNEGSKA (reference sequence). This CDR3 spans 11 amino acids. Trimming took off 6 bases at V and 5 bases at J, with 10 bases between the two ends. The CDR3 here is CSAIPGTEAFF. In DNA form, the CDR3 reads TGCAGTGCCATCCCGGGAACTGAAGCTTTCTTT.

The CDR3 DNA is TGTGCCAGCAGCCCCTCGATTTTCTACGAGCAGTACTTC. Translated: CASSPSIFYEQYF. V and J are TRBV28 and TRBJ2-7; D uncertain. Germline values: CDR1 MDHEN, CDR2 SYDVKM. This CDR3 comprises 13 residues. With 6 bases removed from V and 3 bases from J, the gap between germline ends came to 12 bases. Combining the CDR3 with reference TRBV28 and TRBJ2-7 gives the whole variable domain DVKVTQSSRYLVKRTGEKVFLECVQDMDHENMFWYRQDPGLGLRLIYFSYDVKMKEKGDIPEGYSVSREKKERFSLILESASTNQTSMYLCASSPSIFYEQYFGPGTRLTVT.

This clone was found a few times. The rearrangement uses TRBV6-6 and TRBJ2-7; possibly TRBD2 for D (5 bases). Trimming removed 8 bases from V and 3 bases from J, with 17 bases in between. CDR1 and CDR2 (germline): MNHNY, SVGAGI (reference sequence). The CDR3 runs 14 residues. CDR3 sequence (DNA): TGTGCCAGCGAAAACCCGACCGAGGGCTACGAGCAGTACTTC. This translates into CASENPTEGYEQYF.

V is TRBV5-4 and J is TRBJ1-2; maybe TRBD1 (6 bases). Germline lookup yields CDR1 SGHNT and CDR2 YYREEE (reference sequence). V lost 4 bases to trimming and J lost 2 bases, with 18 bases between them. There are 16 residues in the CDR3. CDR3 bases: TGTGCCAGCAGCGCCGCGGGGGGCGCTATGAACTATGGCTACACCTTC. It is translated as CASSAAGGAMNYGYTF.

This rearrangement joins TRBV5-1 to TRBJ2-5; D gene unclear. Germline CDR1 SGHRS, CDR2 YFSETQ. The V and J ends lost 7 bases and 5 bases respectively, with 9 bases between them. This CDR3 has 11 residues. The CDR3 DNA is TGCGCCAGCGGCGAAAGTGAGACCCAGTACTTC. Its translation is CASGESETQYF.

This chain uses TRBV5-1 with TRBJ1-2; possibly TRBD1 for D (6 bases). This CDR3 spans 17 amino acids. Germline assignment: CDR1 SGHRS and CDR2 YFSETQ. The V end was cut by 0 bases, the J end by 7 bases, with 22 bases between. This chain's CDR3 is CASSLVRLRGVLGGYTF. CDR3 bases: TGCGCCAGCAGCTTGGTTCGCCTCAGGGGAGTGTTAGGTGGCTACACCTTC.

This rearrangement joins TRBV2 to TRBJ2-3; D is perhaps TRBD2 (5 bases). The CDR3 runs 14 residues. V lost 10 bases, J lost 3 bases, and 17 bases lay in between. Germline V gene lookup returns CDR1 SNHLY and CDR2 FYNNEI. The CDR3 nucleotides read TGTGCCACTTCAAAGCGGCGGGTAACAGATACGCAGTATTTT. Translating gives CATSKRRVTDTQYF.

The genes are TRBV10-3 and TRBJ1-4; TRBD1 aligns across 7 bases. The CDR3 is made up of 16 amino acids. Unmatched junction bases numbered 9, after V lost 0 bases and J lost 8 bases. CDR1 and CDR2 (germline): ENHRY, SYGVKD. The CDR3 DNA reads as TGTGCCATCAGTGAGTCGACGGGTAGGGGGCTGGAAAAACTGTTTTTT. Its translation: CAISESTGRGLEKLFF.

The chain is built from TRBV7-6 and TRBJ2-7; TRBD1 or TRBD2 may be the D gene (6 bases each). Per germline, CDR1 SGHVS and CDR2 FNYEAQ. This CDR3 is built from 15 residues. V lost 5 bases and J lost 7, with 21 bases in between. The CDR3 DNA follows: TGTGCCAGCAGCCCGTCCGGGGATGGGGGGCTGGAGCAGTACTTC. This gives the protein CASSPSGDGGLEQYF.

The chain employs TRBV5-1 and TRBJ2-3; D may be TRBD2 (6 bases). This CDR3 is built from 13 residues. Germline lookup yields CDR1 SGHRS and CDR2 YFSETQ. The ends were cut back, 4 bases at V and 7 bases at J, with 13 bases in the middle. CDR3 sequence reads: CASSTGTRNTQYF. The CDR3 DNA is TGCGCCAGCAGCACCGGGACTCGCAATACGCAGTATTTT.

The chain combines TRBV7-8 with TRBJ1-2, with D perhaps matching TRBD1 (5 bases). The ends were cut back, 5 bases at V and 11 bases at J, with 21 bases in the middle. The germline CDR1 and CDR2 sequences are SGHVS and FQNEAQ. The CDR3 is 14 residues long. CDR3 DNA: TGTGCCAGCAGCCGAGGCCCAGGGAATCCGGGGTACACCTTC. Translated, it gives CASSRGPGNPGYTF. Complete variable domain (other parts from reference TRBV7-8 and TRBJ1-2): GAGVSQSPRYKVAKRGQDVALRCDPISGHVSLFWYQQALGQGPEFLTYFQNEAQLDKSGLPSDRFFAERPEGSVSTLKIQRTQQEDSAVYLCASSRGPGNPGYTFGSGTRLTVV.

V is TRBV2 and J is TRBJ2-2, with 8 bases lining up with TRBD2. Germline V lookup: CDR1 SNHLY, CDR2 FYNNEI. The CDR3 has 15 residues. Trimming took 6 bases from V and 2 from J; bases not matched to a gene: 5. CDR3 nucleotides: TGTGCCAGCAGGCCTAGCGGGCGCAACACCGGGGAGCTGTTTTTT. Translating it yields CASRPSGRNTGELFF.

This clone was counted a single time. The V gene is TRBV20-1, the J gene TRBJ2-7; D unclear. Looked up from germline, CDR1 is DFQATT and CDR2 is SNEGSKA (reference sequence). This CDR3 spans 11 amino acids. Deletions cut 6 bases from V and 5 bases from J, with 11 bases between. The CDR3 is CSAIAWDEQYF. The CDR3 bases are TGCAGTGCAATAGCCTGGGACGAGCAGTACTTC.

J is TRBJ1-1 and V is TRBV28; 7 positions agree with TRBD1. Germline CDR1 reads MDHEN; CDR2 reads SYDVKM. The CDR3 is 15 amino acids. V trimming: 5 bases; J trimming: 2 bases; junction bases outside the gene matches: 8. The CDR3: CASSLQTGRNTEAFF. The CDR3 DNA sequence: TGTGCCAGCAGTCTCCAGACAGGGCGAAACACTGAAGCTTTCTTT.

Worth noting for this clone: Other DNA variants within this sample encode the same CDR3. The gene calls are TRBV7-3 and TRBJ2-1, with 11 positions matching TRBD2. Germline CDR1 reads SGHTA; CDR2 reads FQGTGA. The junction had 4 bases not matched to a gene; V was cut back by 5 bases and J by 4 bases. The CDR3 length is 15 residues. This CDR3 reads CASSLGTSGYNEQFF. The CDR3 coding sequence is TGTGCCAGCAGCCTCGGGACTAGCGGTTACAATGAGCAGTTCTTC.